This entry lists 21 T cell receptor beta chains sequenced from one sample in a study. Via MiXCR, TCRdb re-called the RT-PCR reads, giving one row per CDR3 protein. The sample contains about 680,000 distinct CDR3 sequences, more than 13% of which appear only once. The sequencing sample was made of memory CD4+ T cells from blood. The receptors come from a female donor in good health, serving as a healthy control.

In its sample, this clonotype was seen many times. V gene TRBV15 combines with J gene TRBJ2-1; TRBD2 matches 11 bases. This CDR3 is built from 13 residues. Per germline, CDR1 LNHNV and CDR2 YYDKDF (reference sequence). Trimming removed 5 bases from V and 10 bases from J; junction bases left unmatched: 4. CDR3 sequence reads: CATSARLAGEQFF. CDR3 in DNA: TGTGCCACCAGCGCTCGACTAGCGGGGGAGCAGTTCTTC.

The chain's CDR3 is CASSFGGKGEKLFF. CDR3 nucleotide sequence: TGTGCCAGCAGCTTCGGGGGAAAAGGTGAAAAACTGTTTTTT. V usage is TRBV7-2 and J usage is TRBJ1-4; tentative D call: TRBD1 (5 bases). The CDR3 is 14 residues long. V was clipped by 3 bases and J by 7 bases, with 12 bases between them. The V gene's germline CDR1 is SGHTA and CDR2 FQGNSA.

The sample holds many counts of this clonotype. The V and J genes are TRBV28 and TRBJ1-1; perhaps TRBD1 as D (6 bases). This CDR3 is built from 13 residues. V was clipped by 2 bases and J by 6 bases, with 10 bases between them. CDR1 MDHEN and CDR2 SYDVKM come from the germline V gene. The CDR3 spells CASSLPQGPEAFF. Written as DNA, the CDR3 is TGTGCCAGCAGTTTACCGCAGGGGCCTGAAGCTTTCTTT.

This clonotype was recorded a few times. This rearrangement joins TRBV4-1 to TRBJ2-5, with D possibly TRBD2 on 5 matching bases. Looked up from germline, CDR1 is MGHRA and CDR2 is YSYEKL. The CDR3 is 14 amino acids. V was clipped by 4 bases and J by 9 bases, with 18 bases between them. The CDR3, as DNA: TGCGCCAGCAGCCGAGGACTGGTGGATGGGGCCCAGTACTTC. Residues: CASSRGLVDGAQYF.

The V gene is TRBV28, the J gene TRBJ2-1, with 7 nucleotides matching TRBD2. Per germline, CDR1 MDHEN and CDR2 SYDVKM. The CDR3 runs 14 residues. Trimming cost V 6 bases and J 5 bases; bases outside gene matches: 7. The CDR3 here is CASRRAGADNEQFF. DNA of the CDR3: TGTGCCAGCAGAAGGGCGGGAGCGGACAATGAGCAGTTCTTC.

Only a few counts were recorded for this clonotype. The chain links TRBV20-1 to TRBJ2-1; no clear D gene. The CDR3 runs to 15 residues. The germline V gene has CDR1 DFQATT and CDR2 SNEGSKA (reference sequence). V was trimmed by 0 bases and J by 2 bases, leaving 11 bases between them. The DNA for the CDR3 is TGCAGTGCTAGAGATCGCCTACAGCCCTACAATGAGCAGTTCTTC. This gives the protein CSARDRLQPYNEQFF.

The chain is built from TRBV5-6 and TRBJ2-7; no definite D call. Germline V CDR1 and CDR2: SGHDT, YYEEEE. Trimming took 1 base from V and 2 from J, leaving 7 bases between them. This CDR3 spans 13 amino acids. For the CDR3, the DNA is TGTGCCAGCAGCTTGTGGGCTGCCTACGAGCAGTACTTC. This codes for CASSLWAAYEQYF.

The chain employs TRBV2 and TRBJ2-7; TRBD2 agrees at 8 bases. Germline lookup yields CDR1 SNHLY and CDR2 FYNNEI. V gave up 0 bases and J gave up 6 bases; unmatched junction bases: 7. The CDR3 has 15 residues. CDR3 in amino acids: CASSEARAGVGEQYF. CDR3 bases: TGTGCCAGCAGTGAAGCGAGAGCGGGAGTAGGCGAGCAGTACTTC.

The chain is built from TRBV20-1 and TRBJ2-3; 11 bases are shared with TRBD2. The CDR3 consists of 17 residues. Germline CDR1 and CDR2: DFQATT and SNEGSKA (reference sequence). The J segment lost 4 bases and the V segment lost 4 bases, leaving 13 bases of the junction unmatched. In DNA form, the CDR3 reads TGCAGTGCTACTTACCCCTTAGCGGGGGGGCGGGCAGATACGCAGTATTTT. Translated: CSATYPLAGGRADTQYF.

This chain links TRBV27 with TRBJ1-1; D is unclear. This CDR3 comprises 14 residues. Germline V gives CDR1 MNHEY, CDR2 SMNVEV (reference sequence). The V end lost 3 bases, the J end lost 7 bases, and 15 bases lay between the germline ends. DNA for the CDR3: TGTGCCAGCAGTTTCACCCGGGAGCCCAGTGAAGCTTTCTTT. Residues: CASSFTREPSEAFF.

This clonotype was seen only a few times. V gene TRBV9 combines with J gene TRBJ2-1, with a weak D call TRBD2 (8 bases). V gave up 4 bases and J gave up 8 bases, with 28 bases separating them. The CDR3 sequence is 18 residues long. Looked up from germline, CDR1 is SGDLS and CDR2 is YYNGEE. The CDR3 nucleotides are TGTGCCAGCAGCTCAGGCAGGGGGTCTGGCGGGAGGATAGATGAGCAGTTCTTC. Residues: CASSSGRGSGGRIDEQFF.

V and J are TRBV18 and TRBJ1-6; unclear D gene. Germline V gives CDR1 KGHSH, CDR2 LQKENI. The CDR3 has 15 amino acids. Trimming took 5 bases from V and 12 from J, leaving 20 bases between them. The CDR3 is CASSTAGNDPLPLHF. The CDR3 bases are TGTGCCAGCTCAACGGCGGGTAATGATCCTTTACCCCTCCACTTT.

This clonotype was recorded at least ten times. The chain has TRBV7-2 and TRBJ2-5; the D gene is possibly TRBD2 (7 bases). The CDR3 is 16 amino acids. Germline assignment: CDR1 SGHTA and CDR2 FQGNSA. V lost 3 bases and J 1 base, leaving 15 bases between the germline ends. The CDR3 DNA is TGTGCCAGCAGCTTTAAGGGGGGAGGGTTCCAAGAGACCCAGTACTTC. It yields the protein CASSFKGGGFQETQYF.

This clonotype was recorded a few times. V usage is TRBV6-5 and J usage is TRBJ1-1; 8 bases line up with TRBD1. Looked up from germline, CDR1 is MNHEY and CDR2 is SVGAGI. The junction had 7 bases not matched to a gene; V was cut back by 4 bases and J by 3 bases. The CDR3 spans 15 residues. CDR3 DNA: TGTGCCAGCAGTTCCAGGGGGCGCGGGGACACTGAAGCTTTCTTT. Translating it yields CASSSRGRGDTEAFF.

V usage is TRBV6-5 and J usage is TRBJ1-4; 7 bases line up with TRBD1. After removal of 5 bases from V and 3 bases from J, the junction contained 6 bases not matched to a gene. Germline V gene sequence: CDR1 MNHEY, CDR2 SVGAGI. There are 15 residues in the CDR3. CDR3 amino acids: CASSTYRGANEKLFF. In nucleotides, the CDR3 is TGTGCCAGCAGTACCTACAGGGGAGCTAATGAAAAACTGTTTTTT.

CDR3 protein: CASSLTQGDTQYF. CDR3 DNA sequence: TGTGCCAGCAGTTTAACTCAGGGAGATACGCAGTATTTT. The V gene is TRBV6-1, the J gene TRBJ2-3, with D possibly matching TRBD1 (5 bases). CDR1 MNHNS and CDR2 SASEGT come from the germline V gene. The CDR3 covers 13 residues. Trimming removed 5 bases at V and 5 bases at J, with 11 bases between.

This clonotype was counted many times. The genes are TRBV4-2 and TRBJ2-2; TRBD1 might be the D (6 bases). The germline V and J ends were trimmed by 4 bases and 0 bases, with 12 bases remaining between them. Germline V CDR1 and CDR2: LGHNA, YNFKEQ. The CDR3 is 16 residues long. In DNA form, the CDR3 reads TGTGCCAGCAGCCCCCAGGGGCGATCGAACACCGGGGAGCTGTTTTTT. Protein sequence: CASSPQGRSNTGELFF.

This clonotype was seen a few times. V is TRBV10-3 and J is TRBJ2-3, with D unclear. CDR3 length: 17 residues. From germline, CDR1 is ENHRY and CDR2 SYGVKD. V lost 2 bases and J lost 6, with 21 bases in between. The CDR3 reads CAISEEIGSHTEDTQYF. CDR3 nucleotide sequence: TGTGCCATCAGTGAGGAGATCGGCTCCCATACGGAGGATACGCAGTATTTT.

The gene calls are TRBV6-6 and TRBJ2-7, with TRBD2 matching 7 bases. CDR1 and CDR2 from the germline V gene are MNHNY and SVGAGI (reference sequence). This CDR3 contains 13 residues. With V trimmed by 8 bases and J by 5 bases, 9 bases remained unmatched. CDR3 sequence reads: CASAQTRGDEQYF. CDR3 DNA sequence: TGTGCCAGCGCCCAAACCCGGGGGGACGAGCAGTACTTC.

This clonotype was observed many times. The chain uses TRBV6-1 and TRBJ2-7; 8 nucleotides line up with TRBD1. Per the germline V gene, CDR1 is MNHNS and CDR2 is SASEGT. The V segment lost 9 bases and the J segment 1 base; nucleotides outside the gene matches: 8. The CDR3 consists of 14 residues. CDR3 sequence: CASTRDRRSYEQYF. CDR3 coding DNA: TGTGCCAGTACCCGGGACAGGCGATCCTACGAGCAGTACTTC.

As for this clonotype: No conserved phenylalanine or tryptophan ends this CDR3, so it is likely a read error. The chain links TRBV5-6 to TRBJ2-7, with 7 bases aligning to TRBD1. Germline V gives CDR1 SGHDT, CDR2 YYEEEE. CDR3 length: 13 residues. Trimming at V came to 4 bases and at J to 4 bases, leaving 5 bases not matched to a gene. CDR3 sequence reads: CASSRQGPYEQYL. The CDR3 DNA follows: TGTGCCAGCAGCCGACAGGGTCCATACGAGCAGTACTTA.